This T cell receptor (beta chain) was profiled in a study of blood T cell repertoires in COVID-19. Turning to the study itself: Donors in the United States, Italy and Spain gave samples during acute or convalescent COVID-19. Nucleic acid was either cDNA or gDNA, and it came from T cells, B-cell-depleted T cells, or PBMCs.

Original methodology: How many nucleated cells were present was estimated from reference gene primer amplification. The table came from immunoSEQ multiplex PCR; TCRdb's copy has only in-frame clones and leaves some out. V and J calls and clone size are those listed in that table; D and trimming were worked out from the DNA. The sample records roughly 13,000 clones, approximately 87% being singletons. CDR1 is SGHAT and CDR2 is FQDESV in the germline V gene (reference sequence). This CDR3 region has 13 residues. The V segment lost 5 bases and the J segment 7 bases; nucleotides outside the gene matches: 6.

V gene TRBV11-1 combines with J gene TRBJ1-1; 8 bases line up with TRBD1. This clonotype was obtained from a man between 35 and 55 years old with active or convalescent COVID-19. The sample was peripheral blood. In DNA form, the CDR3 reads TGTGCCAGCAGCAGGGACAGGAAAAATGAAGCTTTCTTT. Translated: CASSRDRKNEAFF.